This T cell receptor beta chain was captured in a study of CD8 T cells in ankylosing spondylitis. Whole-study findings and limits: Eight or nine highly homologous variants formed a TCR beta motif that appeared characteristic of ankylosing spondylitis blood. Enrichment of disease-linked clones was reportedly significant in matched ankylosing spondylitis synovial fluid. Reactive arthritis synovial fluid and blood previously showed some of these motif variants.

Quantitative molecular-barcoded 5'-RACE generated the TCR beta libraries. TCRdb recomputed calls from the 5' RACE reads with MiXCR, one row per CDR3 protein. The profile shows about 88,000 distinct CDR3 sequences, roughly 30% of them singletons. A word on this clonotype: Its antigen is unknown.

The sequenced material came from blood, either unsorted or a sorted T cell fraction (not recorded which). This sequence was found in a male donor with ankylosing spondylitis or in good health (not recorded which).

The CDR3 DNA reads TGTGCCAGCAGTTACGGTACTAGCGGGAGTGTCTCCTACGAGCAGTACTTC. Protein product: CASSYGTSGSVSYEQYF. The rearrangement uses TRBV6-5 and TRBJ2-7; 11 bases are shared with TRBD2. The V gene's germline CDR1 is MNHEY and CDR2 SVGAGI. Trimming cost V 2 bases and J 0 bases; bases outside gene matches: 6. The CDR3 runs to 17 residues.